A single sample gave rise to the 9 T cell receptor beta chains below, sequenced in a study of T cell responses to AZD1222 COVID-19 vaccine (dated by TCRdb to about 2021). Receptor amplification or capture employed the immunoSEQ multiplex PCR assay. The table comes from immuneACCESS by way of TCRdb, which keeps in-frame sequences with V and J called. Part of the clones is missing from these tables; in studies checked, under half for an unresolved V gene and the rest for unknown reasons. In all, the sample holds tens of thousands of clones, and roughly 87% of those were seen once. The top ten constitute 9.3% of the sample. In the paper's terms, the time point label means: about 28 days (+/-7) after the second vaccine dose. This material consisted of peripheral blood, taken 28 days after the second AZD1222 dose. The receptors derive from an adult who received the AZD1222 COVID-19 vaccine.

The CDR3 here is CASSPQGTGNTIYF. The CDR3, as DNA: TGTGCCAGCAGCCCACAGGGGACTGGAAACACCATATATTTT. The chain links TRBV6-2 or TRBV6-3 to TRBJ1-3; TRBD1 matches at 7 bases. The length of the CDR3 is 14 residues. The J segment lost 2 bases and the V segment lost 6 bases, leaving 4 bases of the junction unmatched. The germline gives CDR1 MNHEY, CDR2 SVGEGT.

The CDR3 spells CASSLGGRGTDTQYF. The CDR3 DNA reads as TGTGCCAGCAGCTTAGGTGGGAGGGGAACAGATACGCAGTATTTT. The chain couples TRBV7-2 to TRBJ2-3, with 7 bases that match TRBD2. CDR1 is SGHTA and CDR2 is FQGNSA in the germline V gene. The CDR3 spans 15 residues. V gave up 1 base and J gave up 3 bases; unmatched junction bases: 4.

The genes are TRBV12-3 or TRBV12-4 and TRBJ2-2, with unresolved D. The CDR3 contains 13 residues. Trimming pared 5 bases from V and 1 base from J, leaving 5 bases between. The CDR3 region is CASSRLNTGELFF. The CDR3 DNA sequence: TGTGCCAGCAGTAGGCTGAACACCGGGGAGCTGTTTTTT.

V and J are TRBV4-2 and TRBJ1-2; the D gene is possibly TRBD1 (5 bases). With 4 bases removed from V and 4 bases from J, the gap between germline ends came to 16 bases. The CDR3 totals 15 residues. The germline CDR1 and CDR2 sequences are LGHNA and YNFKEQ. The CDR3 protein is CASSPGLTQGYGYTF. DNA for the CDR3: TGTGCCAGCAGCCCGGGGCTCACCCAGGGCTATGGCTACACCTTC.

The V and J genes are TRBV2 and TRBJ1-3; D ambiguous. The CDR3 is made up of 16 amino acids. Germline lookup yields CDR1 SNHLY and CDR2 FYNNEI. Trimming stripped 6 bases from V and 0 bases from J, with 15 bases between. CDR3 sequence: CASSGQVPRSGNTIYF. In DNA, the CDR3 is TGTGCCAGCAGCGGTCAGGTTCCTCGCTCTGGAAACACCATATATTTT.

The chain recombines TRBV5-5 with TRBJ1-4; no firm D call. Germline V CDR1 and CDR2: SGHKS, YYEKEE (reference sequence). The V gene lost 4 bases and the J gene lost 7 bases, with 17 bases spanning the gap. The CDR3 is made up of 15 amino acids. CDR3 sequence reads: CASSLIRKSGEKLFF. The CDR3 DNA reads TGTGCCAGCAGCCTGATCCGTAAGTCGGGTGAAAAACTGTTTTTT.

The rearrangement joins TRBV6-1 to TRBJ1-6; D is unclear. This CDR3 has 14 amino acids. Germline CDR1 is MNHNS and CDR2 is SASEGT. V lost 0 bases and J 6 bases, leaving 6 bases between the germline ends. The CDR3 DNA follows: TGTGCCAGCAGTGAAGCCCGCAGTAATTCACCCCTCCACTTT. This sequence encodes CASSEARSNSPLHF.

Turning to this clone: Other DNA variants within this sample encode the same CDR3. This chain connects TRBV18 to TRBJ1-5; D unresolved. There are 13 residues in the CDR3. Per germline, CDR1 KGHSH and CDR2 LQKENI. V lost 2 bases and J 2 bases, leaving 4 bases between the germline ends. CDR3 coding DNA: TGTGCCAGCTCACCATCAGGCAATCAGCCCCAGCATTTT. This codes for CASSPSGNQPQHF.

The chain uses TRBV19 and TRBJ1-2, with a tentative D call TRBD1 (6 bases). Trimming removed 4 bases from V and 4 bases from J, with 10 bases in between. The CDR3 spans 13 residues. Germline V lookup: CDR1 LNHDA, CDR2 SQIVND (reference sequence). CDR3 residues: CASSTQGSYGYTF. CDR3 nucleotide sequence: TGTGCCAGTAGTACGCAGGGGAGCTATGGCTACACCTTC.